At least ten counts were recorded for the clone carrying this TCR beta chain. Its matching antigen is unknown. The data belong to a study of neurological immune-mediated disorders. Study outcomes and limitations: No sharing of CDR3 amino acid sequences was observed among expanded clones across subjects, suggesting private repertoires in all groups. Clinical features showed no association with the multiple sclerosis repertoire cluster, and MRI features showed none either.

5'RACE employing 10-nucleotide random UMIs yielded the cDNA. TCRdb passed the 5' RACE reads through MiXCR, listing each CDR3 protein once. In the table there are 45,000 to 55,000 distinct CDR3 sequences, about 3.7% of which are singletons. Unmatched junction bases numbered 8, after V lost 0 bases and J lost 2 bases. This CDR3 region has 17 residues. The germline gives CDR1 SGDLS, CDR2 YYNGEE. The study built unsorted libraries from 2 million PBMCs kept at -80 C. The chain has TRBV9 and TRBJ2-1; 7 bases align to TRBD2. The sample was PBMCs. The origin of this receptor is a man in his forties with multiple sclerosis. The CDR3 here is CASSVGLGGGPYNEQFF. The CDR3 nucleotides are TGTGCCAGCAGCGTAGGCTTGGGCGGGGGACCCTACAATGAGCAGTTCTTC.